This TCR beta chain was recovered during a study of blood T cell repertoires in COVID-19. Generated by immunoSEQ multiplex PCR, the TCRdb table keeps only in-frame clones and is missing some. The table records 250,000 or so clones, around nine tenths of them present only once. The CDR3 consists of 16 residues. Germline CDR1 is KGHSH and CDR2 is LQKENI. The ends lost 4 bases at V and 14 bases at J; junction bases unmatched: 12. The study recruited people aged 18 to 89 years across roughly 23 US areas. The V and J genes are TRBV18 and TRBJ1-6; 12 bases fit TRBD1. The source of this sequence is a man in his thirties or forties who had recovered from COVID-19. The sample taken for sequencing was PBMCs or T cells enriched from blood (not recorded which). This CDR3 reads CASSQRDRGLLRALHF. CDR3 DNA sequence: TGTGCCAGCTCACAGAGGGACAGGGGGCTTCTTCGGGCCCTCCACTTT.